The 28 T cell receptor beta chains listed next were all sequenced from one sample in a study of technical replicates of blood from a handful of donors. Assay used: immunoSEQ multiplex PCR; TCRdb lists only in-frame clones, some missing. Of around 83,000 clones in the sample, roughly nine tenths were seen once. Source material: T cells isolated from PBMCs. These receptors were collected from a human donor in good health.

The chain joins TRBV2 to TRBJ2-1, with 7 bases aligning to TRBD2. CDR3 length: 13 residues. V gave up 6 bases and J gave up 5 bases; unmatched junction bases: 4. CDR1 and CDR2 (germline): SNHLY, FYNNEI. The CDR3 region has the DNA TGTGCCAGCAGGTGGGGAGGGAACAATGAGCAGTTCTTC. Protein product: CASRWGGNNEQFF.

The rearrangement links TRBV7-9 to TRBJ1-5, with D perhaps matching TRBD1 (5 bases). Germline CDR1 and CDR2: SEHNR and FQNEAQ (reference sequence). The CDR3 has 14 residues. V was shortened by 6 bases and J by 2 bases, with 11 bases between the two germline ends. The CDR3 region has the DNA TGTGCCAGCAGATCGCAGGGTCGCAATCAGCCCCAGCATTTT. It encodes CASRSQGRNQPQHF.

The J gene is TRBJ2-5, the V gene TRBV2, with 8 bases lining up with TRBD1. Germline V gives CDR1 SNHLY, CDR2 FYNNEI. This CDR3 is built from 15 residues. V trimming: 4 bases; J trimming: 4 bases; junction bases outside the gene matches: 8. The CDR3 region has the DNA TGTGCCAGCAGTGCCGGACAGGGTAACGCAGAGACCCAGTACTTC. Its translation: CASSAGQGNAETQYF.

The CDR3 sequence: CASSLTPGVGGYTF. The CDR3, as DNA: TGTGCCAGCAGCTTAACCCCGGGGGTGGGGGGCTACACCTTC. The chain combines TRBV7-3 with TRBJ1-2; a possible D gene is TRBD1 (5 bases). V was shortened by 0 bases and J by 8 bases, with 13 bases between the two germline ends. Germline CDR1 SGHTA, CDR2 FQGTGA. The CDR3 runs 14 residues.

This chain joins TRBV11-3 and TRBJ2-3, with 12 nucleotides matching TRBD1. Per the germline V gene, CDR1 is SGHNT and CDR2 is YENEEA. CDR3 length: 20 residues. V lost 5 bases, J lost 2 bases, and 17 bases stayed unmatched. CDR3 bases: TGTGCCAGCAGCCCTTGGGGGGTGGGACAGGGGGCGAGAATCACAGATACGCAGTATTTT. It yields the protein CASSPWGVGQGARITDTQYF. The whole variable domain, filled in from reference TRBV11-3 and TRBJ2-3, reads EAGVVQSPRYKIIEKKQPVAFWCNPISGHNTLYWYLQNLGQGPELLIRYENEEAVDDSQLPKDRFSAERLKGVDSTLKIQPAELGDSAVYLCASSPWGVGQGARITDTQYFGPGTRLTVL.

V usage is TRBV19 and J usage is TRBJ2-7, with D possibly TRBD1 on 6 matching bases. This CDR3 region has 13 residues. Looked up from germline, CDR1 is LNHDA and CDR2 is SQIVND (reference sequence). V was shortened by 6 bases and J by 3 bases, with 12 bases between the two germline ends. The CDR3 bases are TGTGCCAGTAGAGGGACAATGATCTACGAGCAGTACTTC. This encodes CASRGTMIYEQYF. The entire variable domain, with the rest obtained from reference TRBV19 and TRBJ2-7, is as follows: DGGITQSPKYLFRKEGQNVTLSCEQNLNHDAMYWYRQDPGQGLRLIYYSQIVNDFQKGDIAEGYSVSREKKESFPLTVTSAQKNPTAFYLCASRGTMIYEQYFGPGTRLTVT.

This clone was counted a single time. The chain is built from TRBV7-7 and TRBJ2-1; perhaps TRBD2 as D (5 bases). The CDR3 loop spans 13 amino acids. CDR1 SSHAT and CDR2 FNYEAQ come from the germline V gene (reference sequence). With 0 bases removed from V and 6 bases from J, the gap between germline ends came to 6 bases. The CDR3, as DNA: TGTGCCAGCAGCTTAGCGGCGGGCAATGAGCAGTTCTTC. Encoded protein: CASSLAAGNEQFF. Looking up the rest from reference TRBV7-7 and TRBJ2-1 gives the full variable domain: GAGVSQSPRYKVTKRGQDVTLRCDPISSHATLYWYQQALGQGPEFLTYFNYEAQPDKSGLPSDRFSAERPEGSISTLTIQRTEQRDSAMYRCASSLAAGNEQFFGPGTRLTVL.

The chain uses TRBV28 and TRBJ1-4; TRBD1 matches 9 bases. Germline CDR1 is MDHEN and CDR2 is SYDVKM. This CDR3 spans 16 amino acids. V shed 6 bases, J shed 3 bases, and the junction held 8 bases outside the gene matches. In DNA, the CDR3 is TGTGCCAGCAGGGAACAGGGGGCGCTGGCTAATGAAAAACTGTTTTTT. It yields the protein CASREQGALANEKLFF.

The chain combines TRBV5-4 with TRBJ2-6, with D maybe TRBD1 (5 bases). V lost 2 bases to trimming and J lost 1 base, with 13 bases between them. Germline lookup yields CDR1 SGHNT and CDR2 YYREEE (reference sequence). This CDR3 has 17 amino acids. The chain's CDR3 is CASSFPNRFSGANVLTF. CDR3 DNA sequence: TGTGCCAGCAGCTTCCCAAACAGGTTTTCTGGGGCCAACGTCCTGACTTTC.

This chain links TRBV30 with TRBJ1-2; no clear D gene. CDR1 and CDR2 from the germline V gene are GTSNPN and SVGIG (reference sequence). The CDR3 is 12 residues long. The V end lost 2 bases, the J end lost 6 bases, and 10 bases lay between the germline ends. The CDR3 reads CAWSRGSDGYTF. The CDR3 bases are TGTGCCTGGAGTCGCGGCAGCGATGGCTACACCTTC. Together with reference TRBV30 and TRBJ1-2, the CDR3 gives the full variable domain: SQTIHQWPATLVQPVGSPLSLECTVEGTSNPNLYWYRQAAGRGLQLLFYSVGIGQISSEVPQNLSASRPQDRQFILSSKKLLLSDSGFYLCAWSRGSDGYTFGSGTRLTVV.

This chain connects TRBV19 to TRBJ1-3; D remains unclear. Trimming stripped 1 base from V and 4 bases from J, with 14 bases between. This CDR3 is built from 16 residues. Per the germline V gene, CDR1 is LNHDA and CDR2 is SQIVND (reference sequence). This chain's CDR3 is CASSIVPLGGGNTIYF. The CDR3 DNA sequence: TGTGCCAGTAGTATAGTTCCCCTCGGAGGAGGAAACACCATATATTTT.

The J gene is TRBJ2-4, the V gene TRBV11-2; 7 nucleotides agree with TRBD1. This CDR3 has 18 residues. Germline V gene sequence: CDR1 SGHAT, CDR2 FQNNGV. V lost 3 bases to trimming and J lost 0 bases; unmatched junction nucleotides: 11. In DNA, the CDR3 is TGTGCCAGCAGCTTGTCACAGGGGATTATTATAGCCAAAAACATTCAGTACTTC. This sequence encodes CASSLSQGIIIAKNIQYF.

V is TRBV25-1 and J is TRBJ1-2, with a weak D call TRBD1 (5 bases). Germline V gene sequence: CDR1 MGHDK, CDR2 SYGVNS. The CDR3 totals 15 residues. V gave up 2 bases and J gave up 3 bases, with 13 bases separating them. The CDR3: CASSESGDWYYGYTF. Written as DNA, the CDR3 is TGTGCCAGCAGTGAAAGCGGGGACTGGTACTATGGCTACACCTTC.

V usage is TRBV11-2 and J usage is TRBJ2-3, with 12 bases matching TRBD2. The CDR3 is made up of 16 amino acids. V lost 3 bases to trimming and J lost 7 bases; unmatched junction nucleotides: 8. CDR1 SGHAT and CDR2 FQNNGV come from the germline V gene. CDR3 region: CASSLDLAGGLNTQYF. The CDR3 coding sequence is TGTGCCAGCAGCTTGGACCTAGCGGGGGGGCTAAATACGCAGTATTTT.

The rearrangement links TRBV27 to TRBJ1-1; D unresolved. V lost 2 bases to trimming and J lost 3 bases, with 16 bases between them. Per germline, CDR1 MNHEY and CDR2 SMNVEV (reference sequence). The CDR3 runs to 16 residues. Here the CDR3 reads CASSLIGLGPDTEAFF. CDR3 DNA: TGTGCCAGCAGTTTAATAGGACTCGGTCCCGACACTGAAGCTTTCTTT.

The CDR3 DNA is TGTGCCAGCAGTGACTCTGGGACAGGGGGCTCTGGGGCCAACGTCCTGACTTTC. Residues: CASSDSGTGGSGANVLTF. This chain joins TRBV6-4 and TRBJ2-6; 11 bases map to TRBD1. V lost 0 bases and J lost 0; bases outside the gene matches: 1. CDR1 is MRHNA and CDR2 is SNTAGT in the germline V gene. The CDR3 runs to 18 residues.

CDR3 nucleotide sequence: TGTGCCAGCAGTTTAGGAACTAGTCGGGAGACCCAGTACTTC. This encodes CASSLGTSRETQYF. This chain uses TRBV27 with TRBJ2-5, with D perhaps TRBD2 (5 bases). The CDR3 contains 14 residues. CDR1 is MNHEY, CDR2 SMNVEV, per germline (reference sequence). V shed 2 bases and J shed 5 bases, with 12 bases lying between them.

This chain connects TRBV5-4 to TRBJ2-7, with a possible D match to TRBD1 (6 bases). CDR3 length: 14 amino acids. Germline V CDR1 and CDR2: SGHNT, YYREEE (reference sequence). The V gene lost 0 bases and the J gene lost 2 bases, with 9 bases spanning the gap. CDR3 nucleotides: TGTGCCAGCAGCTTGGGACAGGAGACCTACGAGCAGTACTTC. This translates into CASSLGQETYEQYF.

J is TRBJ1-2 and V is TRBV30; 7 bases fit TRBD1. Per germline, CDR1 GTSNPN and CDR2 SVGIG (reference sequence). Unmatched junction bases numbered 14, after V lost 2 bases and J lost 5 bases. This CDR3 is 16 amino acids long. This CDR3 is CAWSPYVTGRRYGYTF. Written as DNA, the CDR3 is TGTGCCTGGAGTCCTTACGTGACAGGGCGACGATATGGCTACACCTTC.

The chain couples TRBV6-1 to TRBJ1-5, with a tentative D call TRBD1 (6 bases). V gave up 6 bases and J gave up 0 bases, with 12 bases separating them. Germline V gene data show CDR1 as MNHNS and CDR2 as SASEGT. CDR3 length: 15 residues. Here the CDR3 reads CASRSLTGSNQPQHF. In DNA form, the CDR3 reads TGTGCCAGCAGGAGCCTGACAGGTAGCAATCAGCCCCAGCATTTT.

The chain links TRBV6-5 to TRBJ2-7; 10 bases are a match to TRBD1. The ends lost 0 bases at V and 3 bases at J; junction bases unmatched: 5. The germline gives CDR1 MNHEY, CDR2 SVGAGI. This CDR3 has 16 amino acids. The chain's CDR3 is CASSYSRTGGVYEQYF. The CDR3 nucleotides are TGTGCCAGCAGTTACTCAAGGACAGGGGGTGTCTACGAGCAGTACTTC.

This rearrangement joins TRBV11-2 to TRBJ1-2; D gene uncertain. CDR3 size: 14 residues. CDR1 SGHAT and CDR2 FQNNGV come from the germline V gene. Trimming cost V 1 base and J 6 bases, with 12 bases left between them. Here the CDR3 reads CASSLALESNGYTF. CDR3 bases: TGTGCCAGCAGCTTAGCATTGGAGTCAAATGGCTACACCTTC. Looking up the rest from reference TRBV11-2 and TRBJ1-2 gives the full variable domain: EAGVAQSPRYKIIEKRQSVAFWCNPISGHATLYWYQQILGQGPKLLIQFQNNGVVDDSQLPKDRFSAERLKGVDSTLKIQPAKLEDSAVYLCASSLALESNGYTFGSGTRLTVV.

V gene TRBV11-3 combines with J gene TRBJ1-3; a possible D gene is TRBD1 (6 bases). CDR3 length: 15 amino acids. Between the trimmed V and J ends, which lost 5 bases and 4 bases, there was a span of 15 bases. The germline V gene has CDR1 SGHNT and CDR2 YENEEA. The DNA of the CDR3 is TGTGCCAGCAGCAGCCTCCGGGACACAGGAAACACCATATATTTT. This encodes CASSSLRDTGNTIYF.

The chain links TRBV11-2 to TRBJ2-1; D not certain. In germline, CDR1 is SGHAT, CDR2 FQNNGV. V was trimmed by 0 bases and J by 11 bases, leaving 8 bases between them. This CDR3 contains 12 residues. The CDR3 DNA reads TGTGCCAGCAGCTTAGATTCGGGTAAGCAGTTCTTC. Translated, it gives CASSLDSGKQFF.

The chain recombines TRBV9 with TRBJ2-2; 8 bases match TRBD2. Looked up from germline, CDR1 is SGDLS and CDR2 is YYNGEE. This CDR3 has 16 residues. V lost 4 bases to trimming and J lost 0 bases; unmatched junction nucleotides: 5. The CDR3 reads CASSRREGSNTGELFF. CDR3 nucleotide sequence: TGTGCCAGCAGCCGCCGGGAGGGGTCGAACACCGGGGAGCTGTTTTTT.

This clone was seen a handful of times. The CDR3 region is CASRHGQGDTEAFF. DNA of the CDR3: TGTGCCAGCAGACATGGACAGGGGGACACTGAAGCTTTCTTT. This chain joins TRBV4-2 and TRBJ1-1, with TRBD1 identical over 10 bases. Looked up from germline, CDR1 is LGHNA and CDR2 is YNFKEQ. CDR3 size: 14 residues. V shed 6 bases and J 3 bases; nucleotides not matched to a gene: 4.

V usage is TRBV5-1 and J usage is TRBJ2-2; 11 nucleotides match TRBD2. The V and J ends lost 4 bases and 8 bases, in that order; junction bases with no gene match: 4. CDR3 length equals 14 residues. The V gene's germline CDR1 is SGHRS and CDR2 YFSETQ. Here the CDR3 reads CASSPSSGRGELFF. The CDR3 DNA is TGCGCCAGCAGCCCCTCTAGCGGGAGGGGGGAGCTGTTTTTT. Together with reference TRBV5-1 and TRBJ2-2, the CDR3 gives the full variable domain: KAGVTQTPRYLIKTRGQQVTLSCSPISGHRSVSWYQQTPGQGLQFLFEYFSETQRNKGNFPGRFSGRQFSNSRSEMNVSTLELGDSALYLCASSPSSGRGELFFGEGSRLTVL.

The rearrangement uses TRBV5-8 and TRBJ2-1, with 8 bases that match TRBD2. The length of the CDR3 is 15 residues. The V and J ends lost 6 bases and 0 bases, in that order; junction bases with no gene match: 5. Germline-derived CDR1 and CDR2 are SGHTS and YDEGEE. The CDR3 DNA sequence: TGTGCCAGCACCCGGGGGGGGAGCTCCTACAATGAGCAGTTCTTC. Protein product: CASTRGGSSYNEQFF.